This TCR beta chain was recorded in a study of human T cells and chemical hapten exposure. General study points: High-frequency TCRs, those above 1 in 1000, stayed the same after DPC sensitization.

This sample's time point: pre-sensitization, week 0. The treatment denotes: therapeutic diphenylcyclopropenone sensitization with weekly scalp DPC. Blood sampling occurred before each patch-test application. Donation of samples came from alopecia patients who were 18 to 70 years old and suitable for DPC. Concerning this clonotype itself: Its antigen is still unknown.

Within the library, unique molecular identifiers were attached to each individual cDNA molecule. TCRdb reprocessed the RACE reads with MiXCR, giving one entry per CDR3 protein. This table holds fewer than 200,000 distinct CDR3 sequences, approximately 31% found once. CDR3 length equals 19 residues. Trimming took off 0 bases at V and 0 bases at J, with 15 bases between the two ends. Germline-derived CDR1 and CDR2 are SGHNT and YENEEA. The genes are TRBV11-3 and TRBJ2-6; D might be TRBD1 or TRBD2, each matching 5 bases. This specimen consisted of whole blood, obtained in connection with sensitization to the hapten diphenylcyclopropenone (DPC). The TCR was taken from a woman younger than 45 with alopecia areata. Some clones in this sample may be carry-over from other donors' samples. CDR3 in amino acids: CASSLDQRPGSSGANVLTF. The CDR3 DNA reads TGTGCCAGCAGCTTAGATCAAAGGCCAGGGAGCTCTGGGGCCAACGTCCTGACTTTC.